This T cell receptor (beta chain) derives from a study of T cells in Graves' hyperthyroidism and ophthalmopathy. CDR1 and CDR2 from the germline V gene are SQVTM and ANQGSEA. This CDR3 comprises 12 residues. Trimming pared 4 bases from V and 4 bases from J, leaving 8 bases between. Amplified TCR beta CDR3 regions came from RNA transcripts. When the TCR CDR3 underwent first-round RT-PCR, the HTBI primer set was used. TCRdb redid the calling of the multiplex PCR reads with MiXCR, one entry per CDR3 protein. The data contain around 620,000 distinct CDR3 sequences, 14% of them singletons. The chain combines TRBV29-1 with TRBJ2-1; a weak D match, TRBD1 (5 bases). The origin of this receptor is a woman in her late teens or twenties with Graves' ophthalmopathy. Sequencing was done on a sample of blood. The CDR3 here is CSVVGLYNEQFF. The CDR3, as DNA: TGCAGCGTTGTGGGGCTTTACAATGAGCAGTTCTTC.